Here is one TCR beta chain with its context. What it binds is not known. The sample comes from a study of shared clonotypes between healthy human individuals. Looking at the study overall: Donors, aged 18 to 49, were a couple of women and a few men. A donor's plate count was three for CD4 naive and three for CD4 memory; CD8 naive had two and CD8 memory one.

Assay: immunoSEQ multiplex PCR; the TCRdb copy retains only in-frame clones and omits some. Of 2 million to 2.5 million clones detected, roughly 93% appear once; the ten largest clones hold roughly 0.36%. The V gene's germline CDR1 is LGHNA and CDR2 YNFKEQ. The CDR3 extends over 18 amino acids. Losses at the gene ends were 3 bases for V and 4 bases for J; bases not matched to a gene: 16. General study results and limits: Rarefaction demonstrated incomplete sorted-subset sequencing despite large depth. Against clonotypes common to all four donors, non-shared ones had lower generation probabilities.

The receptor was isolated from a man aged 18 to 30 in good health. Some clones in this sample may be carry-over from other donors' samples. Sample: naive CD4+ T cells from PBMCs. Subset given: CD45RA+ positively selected. The J gene is TRBJ2-7, the V gene TRBV4-2; 9 bases agree with TRBD1. The CDR3 reads CASSHAGATGGNRYEQYF. The CDR3 nucleotides are TGTGCCAGCAGCCACGCGGGGGCCACAGGGGGCAACCGGTACGAGCAGTACTTC.